A single sample is the source of the 3 T cell receptor beta chains below, sequenced in a study of cytomegalovirus exposure and HLA in healthy donors. Amplification used 60 Vbeta primers and 13 Jbeta primers. Assay used: immunoSEQ multiplex PCR; TCRdb lists only in-frame clones, some missing. The sample has 130,000 or so clones, around 84% seen once. What was sequenced was PBMCs. These receptor sequences come from a woman aged 40 to 50 in good health and CMV-seronegative.

The chain is built from TRBV4-3 and TRBJ1-1; D ambiguous. Trimming took 0 bases from V and 0 from J, leaving 11 bases between them. This CDR3 comprises 16 residues. Germline V CDR1 and CDR2: LGHNA, YSLEER. This chain's CDR3 is CASSQDHWRMNTEAFF. The CDR3 bases are TGCGCCAGCAGCCAAGATCATTGGCGGATGAACACTGAAGCTTTCTTT.

This clone appeared a single time. The genes are TRBV29-1 and TRBJ2-1, with 7 bases aligning to TRBD2. The trim removed 8 bases at V and 3 bases at J, leaving 4 bases unmatched. Germline V gene sequence: CDR1 SQVTM, CDR2 ANQGSEA. This CDR3 is 12 amino acids long. DNA for the CDR3: TGCAGCTCTGAGCGGGACTACAATGAGCAGTTCTTC. This encodes CSSERDYNEQFF.

By proportion, this clone is medium-sized (0.01 to 0.1%). The chain recombines TRBV19 with TRBJ1-1, with 7 bases aligning to TRBD1. Germline CDR1 is LNHDA and CDR2 is SQIVND (reference sequence). The ends lost 6 bases at V and 5 bases at J; junction bases unmatched: 9. There are 14 residues in the CDR3. CDR3 sequence reads: CASRGTGVFTEAFF. The DNA for the CDR3 is TGTGCCAGTAGGGGCACAGGGGTCTTTACTGAAGCTTTCTTT.